The next 11 T cell receptor beta chains were all read from a single sample in a study of shared clonotypes between healthy human individuals. Sequenced by immunoSEQ multiplex PCR; TCRdb stores in-frame clones only, minus some. The repertoire includes 2 million to 2.5 million clones, approximately 94% of them detected once, and about 0.13% sits in the top ten. Sequenced input: naive CD4+ T cells sorted from blood. This sample's subset: CD45RA+ positively selected. The receptors shown here come from a man between 18 and 35 years old in good health.

The V and J genes are TRBV7-9 and TRBJ1-1; no clear D gene. Germline values: CDR1 SEHNR, CDR2 FQNEAQ (reference sequence). This CDR3 has 13 residues. The V end lost 3 bases, the J end lost 2 bases, and 7 bases lay between the germline ends. CDR3 sequence reads: CASSFEGNTEAFF. CDR3 coding DNA: TGTGCCAGCAGCTTTGAGGGCAACACTGAAGCTTTCTTT.

The chain has TRBV9 and TRBJ1-6, with D possibly being TRBD1 (5 bases). This CDR3 region has 15 residues. Germline V gene sequence: CDR1 SGDLS, CDR2 YYNGEE. V was shortened by 0 bases and J by 8 bases, with 12 bases between the two germline ends. The CDR3 spells CASSVAGAGYSPLHF. CDR3 bases: TGTGCCAGCAGCGTAGCTGGGGCGGGTTATTCACCCCTCCACTTT.

This clone appeared a few times. This chain joins TRBV6-6 and TRBJ1-6; a weak D match, TRBD1 (6 bases). The CDR3 extends over 14 amino acids. CDR1 is MNHNY, CDR2 SVGAGI, per germline (reference sequence). The V gene lost 2 bases and the J gene lost 7 bases, with 9 bases spanning the gap. This CDR3 reads CASSYQGQNSPLHF. Here the CDR3 DNA reads TGTGCCAGCAGTTACCAGGGGCAGAATTCACCCCTCCACTTT.

The chain's CDR3 is CASSGTGVPYNEQFF. The CDR3 nucleotides are TGTGCCAGCAGTGGGACAGGGGTTCCCTACAATGAGCAGTTCTTC. V and J are TRBV6-1 and TRBJ2-1, with 9 bases lining up with TRBD1. The CDR3 covers 15 residues. CDR1 and CDR2 (germline): MNHNS, SASEGT. Trimming cost V 4 bases and J 2 bases; bases outside gene matches: 3.

This rearrangement joins TRBV6-5 to TRBJ1-3; D gene ambiguous. Germline V CDR1 and CDR2: MNHEY, SVGAGI. Trimming took 10 bases from V and 0 from J, leaving 10 bases between them. CDR3 length: 13 amino acids. The CDR3 protein is CATSRFSGNTIYF. CDR3 in DNA: TGTGCCACTAGCCGGTTCTCTGGAAACACCATATATTTT.

This clone was recorded only once. The genes are TRBV11-2 and TRBJ1-1; 11 bases map to TRBD1. Germline CDR1 and CDR2: SGHAT and FQNNGV. The CDR3 runs 15 residues. V lost 5 bases, J lost 5 bases, and 7 bases stayed unmatched. The CDR3 loop reads CASSPGQGAGTEAFF. DNA of the CDR3: TGTGCCAGCAGCCCAGGACAGGGGGCAGGGACTGAAGCTTTCTTT.

This chain uses TRBV7-8 with TRBJ2-5, with TRBD2 matching 12 bases. Germline-derived CDR1 and CDR2 are SGHVS and FQNEAQ. The CDR3 is made up of 14 amino acids. V dropped 4 bases and J dropped 5; count of bases not matched to a gene: 2. This CDR3 is CASSSTSGGETQYF. CDR3 in DNA: TGTGCCAGCAGCTCGACTAGCGGGGGTGAGACCCAGTACTTC.

CDR3 residues: CASAKGTGNRETQYF. Here the CDR3 DNA reads TGTGCCAGCGCAAAAGGGACAGGGAACAGAGAGACCCAGTACTTC. The rearrangement uses TRBV27 and TRBJ2-5; 9 bases are shared with TRBD1. This CDR3 is built from 15 residues. CDR1 and CDR2 (germline): MNHEY, SMNVEV (reference sequence). V shed 8 bases and J 4 bases; nucleotides not matched to a gene: 11.

In this sample, this clone turned up once. The V and J genes are TRBV7-3 and TRBJ2-3, with D hard to call. Per the germline V gene, CDR1 is SGHTA and CDR2 is FQGTGA. This CDR3 has 13 residues. Trimming shortened V by 5 bases and J by 7 bases, and 13 bases separated the two germline ends. The CDR3 region is CASSLGTTYTQYF. Written as DNA, the CDR3 is TGTGCCAGCAGCCTCGGAACTACTTATACGCAGTATTTT.

The count of this clone is one. The chain is built from TRBV11-2 and TRBJ2-1, with D perhaps matching TRBD2 (6 bases). CDR3 length: 15 residues. Germline CDR1 SGHAT, CDR2 FQNNGV. Trimming stripped 5 bases from V and 1 base from J, with 12 bases between. The CDR3 DNA reads as TGTGCCAGCAGCCGGCCGCGGGGTTCCTACAATGAGCAGTTCTTC. It encodes CASSRPRGSYNEQFF.

The chain combines TRBV6-5 with TRBJ2-3, with a weak D call TRBD2 (6 bases). V lost 6 bases and J lost 6, with 7 bases in between. Looked up from germline, CDR1 is MNHEY and CDR2 is SVGAGI. The CDR3 extends over 11 amino acids. CDR3: CASREGDTQYF. In DNA form, the CDR3 reads TGTGCCAGCAGGGAGGGGGATACGCAGTATTTT.